These 8 T cell receptor beta chains originate from one sample sequenced in a study of T cell responses to AZD1222 COVID-19 vaccine. The method was immunoSEQ multiplex PCR; TCRdb's version includes in-frame clones alone and lacks a portion of them. Among 150,000 to 200,000 clones, over 85% were seen once, and the ten largest hold around 3.6%. Sample: peripheral blood, taken 28 days after the second dose of the MenACWY control vaccine. The receptors were sampled from an adult who received the MenACWY meningococcal vaccine as a control.

The chain couples TRBV6-5 to TRBJ1-5; D is perhaps TRBD1 (6 bases). The CDR3 totals 13 residues. Looked up from germline, CDR1 is MNHEY and CDR2 is SVGAGI. Trimming cost V 10 bases and J 7 bases, with 17 bases left between them. CDR3 loop: CATLDSPTQPQHF. In DNA, the CDR3 is TGTGCCACCCTGGACAGCCCGACCCAGCCCCAGCATTTT.

The rearrangement joins TRBV29-1 to TRBJ2-2; D remains ambiguous. The V gene lost 7 bases and the J gene lost 3 bases, with 12 bases spanning the gap. Germline-derived CDR1 and CDR2 are SQVTM and ANQGSEA. This CDR3 spans 13 amino acids. Here the CDR3 DNA reads TGCAGCGGCCGAACTTCTCACACCGGGGAGCTGTTTTTT. Translated, it gives CSGRTSHTGELFF.

The chain recombines TRBV11-2 with TRBJ2-5; TRBD2 matches 7 bases. The CDR3 totals 14 residues. Germline CDR1 and CDR2: SGHAT and FQNNGV. With V trimmed by 6 bases and J by 4 bases, 8 bases remained unmatched. The CDR3 spells CASSTGGGRETQYF. CDR3 bases: TGTGCCAGCAGTACCGGCGGGGGAAGAGAGACCCAGTACTTC.

The chain is built from TRBV27 and TRBJ2-2; D is uncertain. Trimming stripped 4 bases from V and 0 bases from J, with 0 bases between. CDR3 size: 12 residues. Germline-derived CDR1 and CDR2 are MNHEY and SMNVEV (reference sequence). CDR3 sequence (DNA): TGTGCCAGCAGTTCGAACACCGGGGAGCTGTTTTTT. Translated: CASSSNTGELFF.

A single count supports this clone. The V and J genes are TRBV7-2 and TRBJ1-2; TRBD1 matches at 9 bases. The CDR3 spans 13 residues. The junction had 2 bases not matched to a gene; V was cut back by 5 bases and J by 4 bases. Looked up from germline, CDR1 is SGHTA and CDR2 is FQGNSA. The CDR3 nucleotides read TGTGCCAGCAGCGCGGGACAGGGCTATGGCTACACCTTC. This sequence encodes CASSAGQGYGYTF.

The chain combines TRBV7-3 with TRBJ2-1; D call uncertain. This CDR3 has 14 amino acids. V was trimmed by 4 bases and J by 5 bases, leaving 12 bases between them. Germline assignment: CDR1 SGHTA and CDR2 FQGTGA. The CDR3 loop is CASSSLGGHNEQFF. The CDR3 region has the DNA TGTGCCAGCAGCTCCCTTGGCGGTCACAATGAGCAGTTCTTC. The variable domain in full, with the rest retrieved from reference TRBV7-3 and TRBJ2-1, is GAGVSQTPSNKVTEKGKYVELRCDPISGHTALYWYRQSLGQGPEFLIYFQGTGAADDSGLPNDRFFAVRPEGSVSTLKIQRTERGDSAVYLCASSSLGGHNEQFFGPGTRLTVL.

The chain joins TRBV15 to TRBJ1-1; possibly TRBD1 for D (6 bases). The CDR3 is made up of 14 amino acids. The V end was cut by 5 bases, the J end by 5 bases, with 15 bases between. The germline V gene has CDR1 LNHNV and CDR2 YYDKDF (reference sequence). The CDR3 loop is CATSAGGWRTEAFF. The CDR3 DNA reads as TGTGCCACCAGCGCTGGGGGCTGGCGGACTGAAGCTTTCTTT.

In regard to this clone: Germline and junction disagree at one end, which may indicate a read error. This sequence joins TRBV24-1 and TRBJ1-2, with unresolved D. The CDR3 contains 9 residues. In germline, CDR1 is KGHDR, CDR2 SFDVKD. The CDR3 sequence is CATSDSDPF. CDR3 sequence (DNA): TGTGCCACCAGTGACTCCGACCCCTTC.